The 25 T cell receptor beta chains listed next were all sequenced from one sample in a study of shared T cell receptors in the human thymus. Produced via immunoSEQ multiplex PCR; TCRdb's table is partial and in-frame only. The repertoire consists of about 730,000 clones, with approximately 83% occurring once and the leading ten covering more than 0.008%. The data also belong to a second study, concerning human thymus T cells.

Source material: thymocytes. These receptors all stem from a girl in the first two years of life with a congenital heart defect.

The V call is TRBV2, the J call TRBJ2-7; 12 bases line up with TRBD2. The germline gives CDR1 SNHLY, CDR2 FYNNEI. The CDR3 is 16 amino acids. Unmatched junction bases numbered 7, after V lost 6 bases and J lost 1 base. CDR3 nucleotides: TGTGCCAGCAGAACTAGCGGGGGGCTACTTTCCTACGAGCAGTACTTC. As protein: CASRTSGGLLSYEQYF.

The rearrangement joins TRBV18 to TRBJ1-4; D perhaps matches TRBD1 (6 bases). V lost 5 bases and J 9 bases, leaving 16 bases between the germline ends. From germline, CDR1 is KGHSH and CDR2 LQKENI. The CDR3 has 14 residues. The CDR3 bases are TGTGCCAGCTCAAGGGGGACCATTCCACAAAAACTGTTTTTT. It is translated as CASSRGTIPQKLFF. Based on the CDR3 plus reference TRBV18 and TRBJ1-4, the full variable domain is NAGVMQNPRHLVRRRGQEARLRCSPMKGHSHVYWYRQLPEEGLKFMVYLQKENIIDESGMPKERFSAEFPKEGPSILRIQQVVRGDSAAYFCASSRGTIPQKLFFGSGTQLSVL.

This clone was seen more than once but under ten times. The rearrangement uses TRBV15 and TRBJ2-2, with TRBD2 matching over 7 bases. Germline lookup yields CDR1 LNHNV and CDR2 YYDKDF (reference sequence). J was trimmed by 1 base and V by 5 bases; bases with no gene match: 4. The CDR3 is 15 amino acids. The CDR3 nucleotides read TGTGCCACCAGCCCCCGGGGGGTGAACACCGGGGAGCTGTTTTTT. Translating it yields CATSPRGVNTGELFF. Based on the CDR3 plus reference TRBV15 and TRBJ2-2, the full variable domain is DAMVIQNPRYQVTQFGKPVTLSCSQTLNHNVMYWYQQKSSQAPKLLFHYYDKDFNNEADTPDNFQSRRPNTSFCFLDIRSPGLGDTAMYLCATSPRGVNTGELFFGEGSRLTVL.

Only one count was recorded for this clone. The gene calls are TRBV29-1 and TRBJ1-2, with a tentative D call TRBD1 (5 bases). This CDR3 has 13 residues. The ends were cut back, 7 bases at V and 7 bases at J, with 19 bases in the middle. The germline gives CDR1 SQVTM, CDR2 ANQGSEA. CDR3 protein: CSAIDRHLVGYTF. CDR3 DNA sequence: TGCAGCGCCATCGACAGACACCTGGTTGGCTACACCTTC.

Comments on this clone: One end of the junction is discordant with germline, which a read error may explain. The chain joins TRBV7-9 to TRBJ2-3, with TRBD2 matching 9 bases. This CDR3 has 16 amino acids. Germline CDR1 reads SEHNR; CDR2 reads FQNEAQ (reference sequence). This CDR3 is CATSPGGTSYTDTQYF. For the CDR3, the DNA is TGTGCCACCAGCCCAGGAGGGACTAGCTACACAGATACGCAGTATTTT.

The chain employs TRBV5-6 and TRBJ2-1; the match to TRBD2 covers 9 bases. There are 14 residues in the CDR3. Losses at the gene ends were 10 bases for V and 9 bases for J; bases not matched to a gene: 14. Germline values: CDR1 SGHDT, CDR2 YYEEEE. CDR3 protein: CAAGAGGPLSEQFF. The CDR3 bases are TGTGCCGCCGGGGCGGGGGGGCCGTTGTCTGAGCAGTTCTTC.

This clone occurred a few times. This chain joins TRBV7-2 and TRBJ2-1, with TRBD2 matching over 11 bases. This CDR3 comprises 16 residues. The V gene's germline CDR1 is SGHTA and CDR2 FQGNSA. J was trimmed by 2 bases and V by 6 bases; bases with no gene match: 6. The chain's CDR3 is CASRLAGAHTYNEQFF. The CDR3 coding sequence is TGTGCCAGCAGACTAGCGGGGGCCCACACCTACAATGAGCAGTTCTTC.

This chain joins TRBV10-3 and TRBJ1-4; D possibly corresponds to TRBD1 (6 bases). The CDR3 spans 15 residues. In germline, CDR1 is ENHRY, CDR2 SYGVKD. The ends were cut back, 5 bases at V and 0 bases at J, with 10 bases in the middle. CDR3 loop: CAISRDKATNEKLFF. The CDR3 DNA sequence: TGTGCCATCAGTCGGGACAAAGCAACTAATGAAAAACTGTTTTTT.

This CDR3 reads CASSLTGENTGELFF. The CDR3 coding sequence is TGTGCCAGCAGCCTGACAGGGGAGAACACCGGGGAGCTGTTTTTT. This rearrangement joins TRBV9 to TRBJ2-2; 8 bases match TRBD1. The V and J ends lost 4 bases and 1 base, in that order; junction bases with no gene match: 3. Germline CDR1 is SGDLS and CDR2 is YYNGEE. The CDR3 contains 15 residues. The variable domain in full, completed from reference TRBV9 and TRBJ2-2, reads DSGVTQTPKHLITATGQRVTLRCSPRSGDLSVYWYQQSLDQGLQFLIQYYNGEERAKGNILERFSAQQFPDLHSELNLSSLELGDSALYFCASSLTGENTGELFFGEGSRLTVL.

The chain links TRBV28 to TRBJ2-3; D remains ambiguous. Germline V lookup: CDR1 MDHEN, CDR2 SYDVKM. The CDR3 runs 16 residues. The germline V and J ends were trimmed by 0 bases and 4 bases, with 14 bases remaining between them. CDR3 residues: CASSLCFSLRSDTQYF. The CDR3, as DNA: TGTGCCAGCAGTTTATGCTTTTCTCTGAGATCAGATACGCAGTATTTT.

The chain recombines TRBV10-3 with TRBJ1-2; maybe TRBD1 (5 bases). Germline V gives CDR1 ENHRY, CDR2 SYGVKD. V gave up 10 bases and J gave up 0 bases, with 30 bases separating them. CDR3 length: 19 residues. CDR3: CATSLGQKAMTGANYGYTF. In DNA, the CDR3 is TGTGCCACCTCCCTGGGGCAAAAGGCCATGACCGGAGCTAACTATGGCTACACCTTC.

CDR3 DNA sequence: TGTGCCAGCAGTTACATGCCGGGGGGGGGAGAGACCCAGTACTTC. Protein: CASSYMPGGGETQYF. The chain is built from TRBV6-6 and TRBJ2-5; TRBD2 aligns across 8 bases. The V gene's germline CDR1 is MNHNY and CDR2 SVGAGI (reference sequence). The CDR3 consists of 15 residues. V lost 2 bases, J lost 4 bases, and 6 bases stayed unmatched.

The J gene is TRBJ1-2, the V gene TRBV6-4; TRBD1 matches at 9 bases. Germline-derived CDR1 and CDR2 are MRHNA and SNTAGT. The V and J ends lost 10 bases and 8 bases, in that order; junction bases with no gene match: 5. The CDR3 is 11 residues long. The CDR3 nucleotides read TGTGCCATCGACAGGGGGAAGGGCTACACCTTC. The encoded protein is CAIDRGKGYTF.

Points on this clone: The sample holds other DNA sequences that translate to the same CDR3. The chain has TRBV28 and TRBJ1-5; 8 bases are a match to TRBD1. This CDR3 comprises 19 residues. V was pared by 2 bases and J by 4 bases, with 16 bases of the junction left unmatched. The V gene's germline CDR1 is MDHEN and CDR2 SYDVKM. CDR3 sequence: CASSLGGRGQKWGNQPQHF. Written as DNA, the CDR3 is TGTGCCAGCAGTTTAGGTGGCAGGGGGCAAAAGTGGGGTAATCAGCCCCAGCATTTT.

The V and J genes are TRBV5-6 and TRBJ1-5; weak D call: TRBD1 (6 bases). CDR3 length equals 19 residues. The V end lost 7 bases, the J end lost 1 base, and 27 bases lay between the germline ends. Germline V CDR1 and CDR2: SGHDT, YYEEEE. The CDR3 region has the DNA TGTGCCAGCCCATCCCGCCGGGGGGCGGTTTTCGTGAGCAATCAGCCCCAGCATTTT. This encodes CASPSRRGAVFVSNQPQHF.

This clone was recorded a few times. The V call is TRBV6-1, the J call TRBJ1-5; weak D call: TRBD1 (5 bases). The CDR3 length is 20 residues. V was trimmed by 3 bases and J by 0 bases, leaving 24 bases between them. The germline V gene has CDR1 MNHNS and CDR2 SASEGT. In DNA, the CDR3 is TGTGCCAGCAGTGATGGGGGGAAGGGGAAGGAAATAGGTAGCAATCAGCCCCAGCATTTT. It is translated as CASSDGGKGKEIGSNQPQHF.

The genes are TRBV5-1 and TRBJ2-1; maybe TRBD1 (6 bases). CDR3 length: 17 amino acids. CDR1 is SGHRS, CDR2 YFSETQ, per germline. The ends were cut back, 4 bases at V and 4 bases at J, with 21 bases in the middle. The CDR3 loop reads CASSRGHSVVSYNEQFF. DNA of the CDR3: TGCGCCAGCAGCAGGGGACATTCAGTTGTGAGTTACAATGAGCAGTTCTTC.

V and J are TRBV6-6 and TRBJ1-2, with D maybe TRBD1 (5 bases). The germline V gene encodes CDR1 MNHNY and CDR2 SVGAGI (reference sequence). V lost 6 bases, J lost 4 bases, and 15 bases lay in between. The CDR3 sequence is 14 residues long. CDR3 nucleotides: TGTGCCAGCAGCCAAGGGGAGGCCCTCTATGGCTACACCTTC. Translating it yields CASSQGEALYGYTF.

V gene TRBV7-9 combines with J gene TRBJ2-7; 9 bases are a match to TRBD1. The CDR3 has 17 amino acids. Trimming removed 2 bases from V and 2 bases from J; junction bases left unmatched: 10. Germline CDR1 reads SEHNR; CDR2 reads FQNEAQ (reference sequence). CDR3 protein: CASSLHIAGQGPYEQYF. The CDR3 DNA reads as TGTGCCAGCAGCTTACATATCGCGGGACAGGGCCCCTACGAGCAGTACTTC.

The chain couples TRBV30 to TRBJ1-6, with TRBD1 matching over 7 bases. Unmatched junction bases numbered 3, after V lost 5 bases and J lost 5 bases. Germline values: CDR1 GTSNPN, CDR2 SVGIG (reference sequence). The CDR3 has 13 amino acids. As DNA, the CDR3 is TGTGCCTGGGGGACAGTCAATAATTCACCCCTCCACTTT. Encoded protein: CAWGTVNNSPLHF. Drawing the rest from reference TRBV30 and TRBJ1-6, the complete variable domain is SQTIHQWPATLVQPVGSPLSLECTVEGTSNPNLYWYRQAAGRGLQLLFYSVGIGQISSEVPQNLSASRPQDRQFILSSKKLLLSDSGFYLCAWGTVNNSPLHFGNGTRLTVT.

The chain couples TRBV5-1 to TRBJ1-4; weak D call: TRBD1 (5 bases). Trimming cost V 7 bases and J 6 bases, with 22 bases left between them. The CDR3 has 16 amino acids. Germline V gene data show CDR1 as SGHRS and CDR2 as YFSETQ. The CDR3 coding sequence is TGCGCCAGCGGCACTTGGCCAGGGCAGGGTCATGAAAAACTGTTTTTT. Translated, it gives CASGTWPGQGHEKLFF.

On this clone: One end of the junction fails to match germline, which may point to a read error. CDR3 sequence reads: CASSLCLLAGGVEQYF. The CDR3 bases are TGTGCCAGCAGTCTATGCCTCCTAGCGGGGGGGGTCGAGCAGTACTTC. The chain combines TRBV28 with TRBJ2-7, with 12 bases aligning to TRBD2. The germline V gene has CDR1 MDHEN and CDR2 SYDVKM. The CDR3 spans 16 residues. Looking up the rest from reference TRBV28 and TRBJ2-7 gives the full variable domain: DVKVTQSSRYLVKRTGEKVFLECVQDMDHENMFWYRQDPGLGLRLIYFSYDVKMKEKGDIPEGYSVSREKKERFSLILESASTNQTSMYLCASSLCLLAGGVEQYFGPGTRLTVT.

V is TRBV5-4 and J is TRBJ2-7; D might be TRBD1 (6 bases). The CDR3 spans 13 residues. V was pared by 2 bases and J by 2 bases, with 8 bases between. Looked up from germline, CDR1 is SGHNT and CDR2 is YYREEE (reference sequence). The CDR3 sequence: CASSFNRAYEQYF. The DNA for the CDR3 is TGTGCCAGCAGCTTCAACAGGGCCTACGAGCAGTACTTC. Full variable domain (missing parts from reference TRBV5-4 and TRBJ2-7): ETGVTQSPTHLIKTRGQQVTLRCSSQSGHNTVSWYQQALGQGPQFIFQYYREEENGRGNFPPRFSGLQFPNYSSELNVNALELDDSALYLCASSFNRAYEQYFGPGTRLTVT.

The gene calls are TRBV19 and TRBJ1-1, with TRBD1 as a possible D gene (5 bases). V lost 8 bases, J lost 0 bases, and 13 bases lay in between. CDR3 size: 14 residues. Germline V gene data show CDR1 as LNHDA and CDR2 as SQIVND (reference sequence). The CDR3 loop reads CASRSGEVNTEAFF. The DNA of the CDR3 is TGTGCCAGTCGTTCGGGGGAGGTGAACACTGAAGCTTTCTTT.

This chain connects TRBV18 to TRBJ1-2; D is ambiguous. CDR3 length equals 13 residues. The germline CDR1 and CDR2 sequences are KGHSH and LQKENI. V was cut by 2 bases and J by 4 bases, with 8 bases left in between. The DNA for the CDR3 is TGTGCCAGCTCACCAGAGGGAGCCTATGGCTACACCTTC. Translating it yields CASSPEGAYGYTF.